Included here is one T cell receptor (beta chain) sequence, with context. The PCR contained 60 Vbeta and 13 Jbeta primers. Some clones are missing from TCRdb's copy, which holds only in-frame ones; the method was immunoSEQ multiplex PCR. The sample yields just over 150,000 clones, less than 90% seen once. The data were obtained in a study of cytomegalovirus exposure and HLA in healthy donors. The CDR3 contains 16 residues. The germline gives CDR1 SGHNT, CDR2 YYREEE (reference sequence). Trimming took 0 bases from V and 8 from J, leaving 17 bases between them. V gene TRBV5-4 combines with J gene TRBJ2-2, with TRBD2 as a possible D gene (6 bases). The source of this sequence is a male donor in good health and CMV-seropositive. Input material: PBMCs. The CDR3: CASSLARGSGTGELFF. The CDR3 DNA reads TGTGCCAGCAGCTTGGCCCGCGGATCGGGGACTGGGGAGCTGTTTTTT.